This T cell receptor (beta chain) derives from a study of shared clonotypes between healthy human individuals. The junction had 7 bases not matched to a gene; V was cut back by 3 bases and J by 2 bases. Germline lookup yields CDR1 MGHRA and CDR2 YSYEKL. The CDR3 is 17 amino acids. TCRdb's copy holds only in-frame clones and misses some; the assay was immunoSEQ multiplex PCR. This table holds approximately 2,000,000 clones, roughly 93% found once. The naive CD8 population came from CD45RO-negative cells selected for CCR7, without terminally differentiated effector memory CD45RA+ cells. Sequencing was done on a sample of naive CD8+ T cells from PBMCs. The receptor was isolated from a man between 18 and 29 years old in good health. Some clones in this sample may be carry-over from other donors' samples. This rearrangement joins TRBV4-1 to TRBJ2-1, with 10 bases that match TRBD2. The CDR3 region is CASSQQTGTSAYNEQFF. As DNA, the CDR3 is TGCGCCAGCAGCCAGCAAACCGGGACTAGCGCCTACAATGAGCAGTTCTTC.